The following is a T cell receptor (beta chain) sequence with its context. Its antigen specificity is not known. Base qualities are not at hand, and no much larger clone is one base apart. In the prospective study, participants were about 18 to 89 years old, resided in about two dozen geographic areas of the United States, and were enrolled through a virtual design. In the prospective study, cohorts were assigned on the basis of participant-reported clinical history obtained from a screening survey and a study questionnaire. Mobile phlebotomists in the prospective study collected whole blood, serum and a nasopharyngeal or oropharyngeal swab from every participant. Prospective study participants could optionally give additional blood draws and questionnaires over a 2-month period. Blood samples from the prospective study were shipped frozen or at room temperature prior to DNA extraction. This entry is derived from a study of blood T cell repertoires in COVID-19 (dated by TCRdb to about 2020). Some background on the complete study: Samples from collaborators originated in the United States, Italy and Spain and spanned both the acute and convalescent phases of COVID-19. The prospective study material was composed of cDNA or gDNA derived from T cells, B-cell-depleted T cells, or PBMCs. The dataset comprised deeply sampled blood TCRbeta repertoires from subjects exposed to, actively infected with, or recovered from COVID-19. The repertoires were released in a freely available public database intended as a resource for research on the immune response to SARS-CoV-2. Samples were obtained from the ongoing ImmuneRACE study (first 160 participants) and from 1,200 or so subjects provided by 6 global collaborators. A de-identified subject ID, COVID-19 status, age in years and sex were almost always included in the sample metadata. Where available, HLA class I and class II types were taken from metadata supplied by the sample provider and were not determined by assay-based typing. General study outcomes and caveats: How much clinical and demographic metadata was included differed by source and by participant, and the metadata was provided uncurated.

TCRbeta CDR3 regions were amplified from genomic DNA by means of the immunoSEQ Assay, a bias-controlled multiplex PCR. As for the original processing: Within the assay, amplification of reference gene primers was used to estimate how many nucleated cells each sample contained. Sequence reads were collapsed and filtered to measure the absolute abundance of every unique TCRbeta CDR3 rearrangement. For each sample, productive Simpson clonality was calculated as the square root of Simpson's diversity index across productive rearrangements. The immuneACCESS repertoire file appears here via TCRdb, limited to in-frame rearrangements. These files lack a portion of the clones; in checked studies, under half of the deficit traces to unresolved V genes, and the cause of the others is not known. The DNA gave D and trimming, while V, J and clone size come from that table. In all, the sample holds hundreds of thousands of clones, and about 87% of those were seen once. Over 1% of the sample is taken by the ten largest.

Taken from the germline V gene (reference sequence), the CDR1 and CDR2 loops are SGHNT and YYREEE. Including cysteine and phenylalanine, the CDR3 has 14 amino acids. This entry keeps only the CDR3 DNA: 42 bases, framed from base 1. V sheds 4 bases and J sheds 4 bases, leaving 11 bases between their ends. Sequencing was performed on PBMCs or T cells enriched from blood (not recorded which). Rearrangement joined TRBV5-4 to TRBJ1-4; D gene: possibly TRBD1, on 6 matching bases. The TCR originated in a woman aged 40 to 49 with acute COVID-19. The CDR3 has the sequence CASSPQGNNEKLFF. The DNA sequence is as follows: TGTGCCAGCAGCCCGCAGGGGAATAATGAAAAACTGTTTTTT.